This entry concerns a single T cell receptor beta chain. The data were taken from a study of blood T cells in healthy people across ages. Combining a sample-barcoded 5' primer with a J-beta primer mix, a second PCR ran for about 6 to 11 cycles. TCRdb re-called the 5' RACE reads with MiXCR, one entry per CDR3 protein. The sample includes 1.5 million to 2 million distinct CDR3 sequences, around 50% of them seen just once. The receptor was derived from a woman in her 40s in good health. Sequencing input: blood.

The CDR3 DNA follows: TGTGCCAGCAGGACCGGGGCGACAGATACGCAGTATTTT. Translation: CASRTGATDTQYF. The V call is TRBV7-2, the J call TRBJ2-3, with D perhaps assigned TRBD1 or TRBD2 (5 bases each). In germline, CDR1 is SGHTA, CDR2 FQGNSA. The V end lost 6 bases, the J end lost 3 bases, and 10 bases lay between the germline ends. This CDR3 is built from 13 residues.